These 11 T cell receptor beta chains were sequenced from one sample in a study of regulatory T cells in long-lasting Graves disease (dated by TCRdb to the early 2020s). Taken with the paper, the label for time point translates to: persistent/refractory GD, antithyroid drugs over 5 years with positive TRAb. For both TCR sequencing and RNA sequencing, RNA was extracted from PBMCs using TRIzol. Libraries came from multiplex PCR. The run used an Illumina HiSeq 4000. iRepertoire HTBI primers and Arm-PCR amplification of CDR3 regions were used to construct TCR beta libraries. TCRdb applied fastp at Q25 and MiXCR to the public reads, then kept only in-frame beta chains. Identical CDR3 proteins give one entry, which carries the most common genes and DNA. The sample contains 500,000 to 700,000 distinct CDR3 sequences, around 30% of them found a single time. Of the sample, under 55% is held by the ten largest clones.

The sequencing here drew on peripheral blood mononuclear cells (PBMCs), taken when the disease was refractory, from a patient treated with antithyroid drugs. The receptors shown here come from a female donor with Graves disease.

The V gene is TRBV28, the J gene TRBJ1-1; weak D call: TRBD1 (5 bases). Germline CDR1 is MDHEN and CDR2 is SYDVKM. CDR3 length equals 14 residues. The germline V and J ends were trimmed by 7 bases and 0 bases, with 12 bases remaining between them. CDR3 sequence reads: CASIPVGVNTEAFF. As DNA, the CDR3 is TGTGCCAGCATCCCCGTGGGGGTGAACACTGAAGCTTTCTTT.

This rearrangement joins TRBV29-1 to TRBJ1-2; D is unresolved. The germline gives CDR1 SQVTM, CDR2 ANQGSEA. V was clipped by 3 bases and J by 5 bases, with 16 bases between them. The CDR3 consists of 14 residues. Here the CDR3 reads CSVEERHANYGYTF. For the CDR3, the DNA is TGCAGCGTTGAGGAGAGACATGCGAATTATGGCTACACCTTC.

This clonotype was counted between two and nine times. This chain uses TRBV27 with TRBJ2-1; TRBD2 matches at 11 bases. Germline loops: CDR1 MNHEY, CDR2 SMNVEV (reference sequence). The CDR3 covers 19 residues. V trimming: 4 bases; J trimming: 8 bases; junction bases outside the gene matches: 19. In DNA, the CDR3 is TGTGCCAGCAGTTCCCGGGACAGGAGTCGACTAGCGGGGTTTGATGAGCAGTTCTTC. Encoded protein: CASSSRDRSRLAGFDEQFF.

The CDR3 sequence: CASGLGGGRANTEAFF. In DNA form, the CDR3 reads TGTGCTAGTGGTTTGGGGGGGGGGCGAGCGAACACTGAAGCTTTCTTT. This chain connects TRBV12-5 to TRBJ1-1, with D possibly TRBD1 on 6 matching bases. Looked up from germline, CDR1 is LGHNT and CDR2 is FRNRAP. Between the trimmed V and J ends, which lost 1 base and 1 base, there was a span of 13 bases. The CDR3 is 16 amino acids.

The table lists this clonotype with many counts. CDR3 amino acids: CASSLIRTTEAFF. In nucleotides, the CDR3 is TGTGCCAGCAGTTTAATCAGAACCACTGAAGCTTTCTTT. The J gene is TRBJ1-1, the V gene TRBV12-3 or TRBV12-4; the D is unclear. CDR3 length: 13 residues. V was pared by 2 bases and J by 4 bases, with 8 bases between.

This clonotype was detected only a few times. CDR3 DNA sequence: TGTGCCAGCAGTACACCCCTAACAGGGCAGAGCAATCAGCCCCAGCATTTT. Translating gives CASSTPLTGQSNQPQHF. The chain has TRBV28 and TRBJ1-5, with D tentatively TRBD1 (6 bases). Germline V CDR1 and CDR2: MDHEN, SYDVKM. The CDR3 has 17 amino acids. V shed 5 bases and J shed 1 base, with 18 bases lying between them.

The chain employs TRBV12-3 or TRBV12-4 and TRBJ1-1, with 10 bases identical to TRBD1. CDR3 length: 13 residues. Unmatched junction bases numbered 3, after V lost 4 bases and J lost 7 bases. Written as DNA, the CDR3 is TGTGCCAGCAGTTATGGACAGGGGGTTGAAGCTTTCTTT. It encodes CASSYGQGVEAFF.

Written as DNA, the CDR3 is TGTGCCAGCAGCTCTCCAACGATAGCCAAAAACATTCAGTACTTC. It specifies CASSSPTIAKNIQYF. J is TRBJ2-4 and V is TRBV28; D gene ambiguous. Germline CDR1 and CDR2: MDHEN and SYDVKM. The CDR3 extends over 15 amino acids. V shed 6 bases and J shed 0 bases, with 12 bases lying between them. The full variable domain, in which reference TRBV28 and TRBJ2-4 provide the parts outside the CDR3, is DVKVTQSSRYLVKRTGEKVFLECVQDMDHENMFWYRQDPGLGLRLIYFSYDVKMKEKGDIPEGYSVSREKKERFSLILESASTNQTSMYLCASSSPTIAKNIQYFGAGTRLSVL.

This clonotype has ten or more counts. The chain joins TRBV6-1 to TRBJ2-2, with D unclear. CDR1 is MNHNS, CDR2 SASEGT, per germline. Deletions cut 6 bases from V and 0 bases from J, with 8 bases between. The CDR3 length is 14 residues. The CDR3 here is CASRDIPNTGELFF. As DNA, the CDR3 is TGTGCCAGCAGAGACATACCGAACACCGGGGAGCTGTTTTTT.

This clonotype has just a few counts. This chain links TRBV27 with TRBJ1-2; D not certain. The CDR3 spans 13 residues. Germline V gene lookup returns CDR1 MNHEY and CDR2 SMNVEV (reference sequence). V was clipped by 0 bases and J by 13 bases, with 15 bases between them. CDR3 in amino acids: CASSLSVTGPPTF. CDR3 bases: TGTGCCAGCAGTTTATCAGTTACCGGCCCTCCCACCTTC.

This chain's CDR3 is CASRRTPNTEAFF. As DNA, the CDR3 is TGTGCCAGCAGACGGACACCGAACACTGAAGCTTTCTTT. The chain has TRBV11-2 and TRBJ1-1; D might be TRBD1 (5 bases). This CDR3 is built from 13 residues. From germline, CDR1 is SGHAT and CDR2 FQNNGV. Trimming shortened V by 6 bases and J by 1 base, and 9 bases separated the two germline ends.